This T cell receptor (beta chain) was recovered during a study of T cells in Graves' hyperthyroidism and ophthalmopathy (dated by TCRdb to between 2018 and 2021). With regard to the full study: Peripheral blood samples were taken at initial diagnosis, before any treatment was given. A discovery cohort of fewer than 110 patients, fewer than 50 with Graves' ophthalmopathy and under 60 with stable Graves' hyperthyroidism, was used to find distinguishing TCR V-J signatures. Whether ophthalmopathy could be predicted prospectively was tested in an independent validation cohort made up of roughly 19 hyperthyroidism patients plus 17 patients who later progressed to ophthalmopathy. The 100 discovery patients were divided at random into training and test sets in a 7:3 ratio. In six Graves' hyperthyroidism patients, the study also compared T-cell repertoires from thyroid tissue with T-cell repertoires from blood. Following sampling, methimazole starting at 30 mg daily was given to hyperthyroidism patients, and high-dose intravenous methylprednisolone was given to ophthalmopathy patients. The paper describes TCR Vbeta CDR3 sequencing of about 140 peripheral blood samples, made up of some 40 ophthalmopathy patients, 70 to 80 hyperthyroidism patients and 17 progressor patients. Overall study results and their limits: No statistical method was used to set the sample size in advance, and investigators knew the group allocation. Blood samples also contained most of the expanded thyroid clonotypes (frequency above 0.001), which suggests that blood repertoires may reflect thyroid immune responses. During validation, the model predicted progression to ophthalmopathy a median of about 5.9 months ahead of onset, with approximately 70% sensitivity and about 75% specificity. In cross-validation, a model built on a 13 V-J signature told ophthalmopathy apart from stable hyperthyroidism with under 90% sensitivity and around 83% specificity, and in testing the same model reached 80%/75%.

A patient counted as having stable Graves' hyperthyroidism if no progression to ophthalmopathy occurred over 18 months of follow-up. Hyperthyroidism patients were aged 18 to 65 years and newly diagnosed, with disease duration of less than 2 months. The study excluded patients with uncontrolled infections, other autoimmune diseases, pregnancy or lactation. Diagnoses were established on the basis of clinical symptoms, serum thyroxine and TRAb, thyroid ultrasound, and orbital computed tomography. Ficoll-Paque density gradient centrifugation was used to isolate PBMCs from approximately 11 ml of fresh peripheral blood. Trizol reagent was used to extract total RNA, and RNA quality was then checked on an Agilent 2100 Bioanalyzer. Turning to this clonotype: What this receptor recognizes is not known. Base-call qualities are not available, and no considerably larger clone is one nucleotide away.

The germline V gene (reference sequence) gives CDR1 as DFQATT and CDR2 as SNEGSKA. The CDR3 contains 12 residues, cysteine and phenylalanine counted. Only CDR3 DNA remains: 36 bases, in frame from the first base. V sheds 4 bases and J sheds 5 bases, leaving 12 bases between their ends. Amplification of TCR beta CDR3 regions was carried out from RNA transcripts. The first round of RT-PCR for the TCR CDR3 was performed with the HTBI primer set and the Qiagen OneStep RT-PCR kit. Libraries were constructed in a second round of multiplex PCR, after which size selection and purification were carried out. Libraries were sequenced paired-end with 100 bp reads on an Illumina HiSeq2000. In the source study's methods: SOAPnuke was used to process the raw data, throwing out any read that contained adapters or uncalled bases, had a mean Phred below 15, or lacked an exact constant-primer or identifier match. COPE v1.2.5 was used to merge the high-quality paired reads, and each unique nucleotide sequence was defined as a clonotype. MiTCR v1.1 was used to align the clonotypes against IMGT TRBV, TRBD and TRBJ reference segments. The analysis included only V-J combinations with a frequency above 0.0001, which together covered 99.2% of the repertoires. The TCS score was defined as the ratio of F50 (clonal expansion) to E x V (chaos), calculated using BLOSUM62-based TCRdist between CDR3 peptides within each V-J. Welch's t-statistics and random forest reduced fewer than 550 V-J features to 10 to 15, which were used in a naive Bayes classifier (R e1071). The similarity between thyroid and blood repertoires was quantified using the Morisita-Horn index. TCRdb reprocessing: public reads trimmed at Q25 with fastp, clones called with MiXCR, in-frame beta chains kept. Every distinct CDR3 protein forms one entry, paired with its most common genes and DNA. V and J calls and clone size were set by TCRdb, not the authors. Recorded for this sample are roughly 100,000 distinct CDR3 sequences; less than 55% of them occurred a single time. The ten largest clones add up to approximately 30% of the sample.

The source is a man aged 40-55 years with Graves' hyperthyroidism. Sample: blood. The sequence links TRBV20-1 to TRBJ2-7; the best D guess is TRBD1, with 6 bases matching. CDR3 reads: CSATGVRDEQYF. At the DNA level, the sequence is TGCAGTGCTACAGGGGTCCGCGACGAGCAGTACTTC.